Presented here are 6 T cell receptor beta chains from one specimen sequenced in a study of cytomegalovirus exposure and HLA in healthy donors. 13 Jbeta primers and 60 Vbeta primers were used for the PCR. Clones were sequenced by immunoSEQ multiplex PCR, and TCRdb holds only the in-frame ones, with some missing. In the table there are 150,000 to 200,000 clones, 60% to 80% of which are singletons. The sequenced sample consisted of PBMCs. Receptors were obtained from a woman aged 40 to 49 in good health and CMV-seronegative.

This chain links TRBV18 with TRBJ2-7; TRBD2 aligns across 7 bases. CDR3 length equals 15 residues. V lost 2 bases, J lost 2 bases, and 6 bases stayed unmatched. The germline V gene has CDR1 KGHSH and CDR2 LQKENI. CDR3 protein: CASSPSGGQAYEQYF. CDR3 DNA sequence: TGTGCCAGCTCACCATCGGGGGGTCAGGCCTACGAGCAGTACTTC.

This clone was detected only once. The chain has TRBV4-1 and TRBJ1-2, with a weak D call TRBD1 (6 bases). Germline-derived CDR1 and CDR2 are MGHRA and YSYEKL. V lost 5 bases and J lost 1, with 14 bases in between. This CDR3 region has 15 residues. The CDR3 nucleotides are TGCGCCAGCAGCTCTCGGACAGTGAATAACTATGGCTACACCTTC. Its protein product is CASSSRTVNNYGYTF.

The chain uses TRBV4-1 and TRBJ1-1; D not certain. Per germline, CDR1 MGHRA and CDR2 YSYEKL. V lost 4 bases to trimming and J lost 2 bases, with 11 bases between them. The CDR3 runs to 14 residues. CDR3 sequence: CASSPEGINTEAFF. DNA for the CDR3: TGCGCCAGCAGCCCCGAGGGTATAAACACTGAAGCTTTCTTT.

The V gene is TRBV10-2, the J gene TRBJ2-1, with 8 positions matching TRBD2. The CDR3 length is 15 residues. V lost 10 bases, J lost 6 bases, and 14 bases stayed unmatched. Germline lookup yields CDR1 WSHSY and CDR2 SAAADI. The CDR3 DNA reads as TGCGCCACCGACTCCGGGCCGGGAGGGACCAATGAGCAGTTCTTC. This sequence encodes CATDSGPGGTNEQFF.

This clone was recorded only once. The genes are TRBV29-1 and TRBJ2-3; 10 bases agree with TRBD2. Trimming at V came to 4 bases and at J to 6 bases, leaving 10 bases not matched to a gene. The CDR3 spans 15 residues. From germline, CDR1 is SQVTM and CDR2 ANQGSEA. The CDR3 sequence: CSVGRRLAGEDTQYF. DNA for the CDR3: TGCAGCGTTGGAAGACGGCTAGCGGGAGAGGATACGCAGTATTTT.

The chain uses TRBV5-4 and TRBJ2-7; the match to TRBD2 covers 11 bases. CDR1 is SGHNT, CDR2 YYREEE, per germline (reference sequence). After removal of 3 bases from V and 4 bases from J, the junction contained 3 bases not matched to a gene. The CDR3 length is 14 residues. The DNA of the CDR3 is TGTGCCAGCAGCTCCGGGACTAGCGGATACGAGCAGTACTTC. Amino acid sequence: CASSSGTSGYEQYF.